The clone carrying this TCR beta chain has only a few counts. The data were taken from a study of blood T cell repertoires in COVID-19. Study summary: Material from acute and convalescent COVID-19 was sourced from the United States, Italy and Spain.

Only in-frame clones appear in the TCRdb table, and some are missing; sequencing was by immunoSEQ multiplex PCR. The repertoire holds under 300,000 clones, with approximately 90% as singletons. Looked up from germline, CDR1 is MGHRA and CDR2 is YSYEKL. Trimming stripped 0 bases from V and 2 bases from J, with 11 bases between. The CDR3 is 16 amino acids. The specimen was PBMCs or T cells enriched from blood (not recorded which). This chain connects TRBV4-1 to TRBJ1-5; D not resolved. The TCR sequence derives from a middle-aged man who had recovered from COVID-19. The CDR3 bases are TGCGCCAGCAGCCAAGATTTGGCGGTAGGCAATCAGCCCCAGCATTTT. Translation gives CASSQDLAVGNQPQHF.